The TCR beta chain described here comes from a study of blood T cell repertoires in COVID-19. Study-wide context: The cDNA or gDNA used as material had been derived from T cells, B-cell-depleted T cells, or PBMCs.

The protocol was immunoSEQ multiplex PCR, while the TCRdb copy is restricted to in-frame clones and leaves out a portion. The data contain 200,000 to 250,000 clones, approximately 85% of them singletons. The CDR3 runs 14 residues. The V gene's germline CDR1 is LNHDA and CDR2 SQIVND (reference sequence). V was clipped by 8 bases and J by 0 bases; unmatched bases: 4. While infection was still active, Seattle patients were enrolled and then followed longitudinally. The V gene is TRBV19, the J gene TRBJ1-3, with 7 positions matching TRBD1. The sequenced sample consisted of peripheral blood. This receptor was obtained from a woman between 70 and 85 years old with COVID-19, enrolled during active disease. The DNA for the CDR3 is TGTGCCAGTTCGACAGGGAGCTCTGGAAACACCATATATTTT. Translation gives CASSTGSSGNTIYF.